Described below is a single TCR beta chain sequence and its context. What it binds is not known. This sample is drawn from a study of cytomegalovirus exposure and HLA in healthy donors. About the research overall: A prior analysis found 95 million to 140 million unique TCR beta sequences from roughly 180 million T cells.

The PCR had 60 Vbeta and 13 Jbeta primers. Only in-frame clones appear in the TCRdb table, and some are missing; sequencing was by immunoSEQ multiplex PCR. This sample yields some 190,000 clones, of which 77% are seen a single time; approximately 1.3% belongs to the top ten. This CDR3 is 14 amino acids long. Per the germline V gene, CDR1 is SNHLY and CDR2 is FYNNEI. Study-wide results and limits: Later work found most CMV-associated TCR beta chains apparently HLA-restricted. Earlier results showed most TCR beta V segments being productive about 87% or about 30% of the time. Rare TCR sequences predominated, though certain public TCRs were found in many donors.

This receptor was obtained from a man aged 18 to 35 in good health and CMV-seronegative. Sample: PBMCs. This chain joins TRBV2 and TRBJ2-5; 7 positions match TRBD1. Judging by the DNA end, TRBJ2-7 fits better; the J call may be wrong. CDR3 sequence reads: CASSDRQGGYEQYF. The CDR3 nucleotides are TGTGCCAGCAGTGACAGACAGGGCGGGTACGAGCAGTACTTC.